One sample yielded the 20 T cell receptor beta chains listed below, sequenced in a study of blood T cell repertoires in COVID-19. The table came from immunoSEQ multiplex PCR; TCRdb's copy has only in-frame clones and leaves some out. The repertoire has about 110,000 clones, around 80% of them found once; the top ten carry 11% to 15%. The sequenced sample was peripheral blood. These receptors were obtained from a woman in her sixties with acute or convalescent COVID-19.

The chain joins TRBV5-5 to TRBJ1-3; 7 nucleotides line up with TRBD1. The CDR3 length is 17 residues. Trimming cost V 2 bases and J 4 bases; bases outside gene matches: 12. The V gene's germline CDR1 is SGHKS and CDR2 YYEKEE (reference sequence). The CDR3 coding sequence is TGTGCCAGCAGCTTTATTCCAGGACAGGTGGCCGGAAACACCATATATTTT. Its protein is CASSFIPGQVAGNTIYF. The variable domain in full, completed from reference TRBV5-5 and TRBJ1-3, reads DAGVTQSPTHLIKTRGQQVTLRCSPISGHKSVSWYQQVLGQGPQFIFQYYEKEERGRGNFPDRFSARQFPNYSSELNVNALLLGDSALYLCASSFIPGQVAGNTIYFGEGSWLTVV.

V is TRBV19 and J is TRBJ2-7; 9 positions agree with TRBD1. The CDR3 consists of 14 residues. Germline V gene sequence: CDR1 LNHDA, CDR2 SQIVND (reference sequence). Losses at the gene ends were 6 bases for V and 2 bases for J; bases not matched to a gene: 5. This chain's CDR3 is CASSGTGLAYEQYF. The CDR3 bases are TGTGCCAGTAGCGGGACAGGGCTAGCCTACGAGCAGTACTTC. Full variable domain (rest looked up from reference TRBV19 and TRBJ2-7): DGGITQSPKYLFRKEGQNVTLSCEQNLNHDAMYWYRQDPGQGLRLIYYSQIVNDFQKGDIAEGYSVSREKKESFPLTVTSAQKNPTAFYLCASSGTGLAYEQYFGPGTRLTVT.

J is TRBJ1-1 and V is TRBV6-6; tentative D call: TRBD1 (5 bases). Trimming took off 5 bases at V and 1 base at J, with 11 bases between the two ends. The CDR3 runs 14 residues. Germline values: CDR1 MNHNY, CDR2 SVGAGI (reference sequence). The CDR3 DNA is TGTGCCAGCAGTCCCCCCACAGGGAACACTGAAGCTTTCTTT. This codes for CASSPPTGNTEAFF.

The chain joins TRBV5-8 to TRBJ2-2; 7 nucleotides align to TRBD2. V lost 2 bases and J lost 1; bases outside the gene matches: 11. Germline V gives CDR1 SGHTS, CDR2 YDEGEE. This CDR3 comprises 18 residues. CDR3 nucleotides: TGTGCCAGCAGCTTCACCTACACGGGCGGGGGGAACACCGGGGAGCTGTTTTTT. Translating it yields CASSFTYTGGGNTGELFF.

V and J are TRBV5-1 and TRBJ1-1, with 9 bases matching TRBD1. CDR1 is SGHRS and CDR2 is YFSETQ in the germline V gene. V was clipped by 4 bases and J by 1 base; unmatched bases: 8. The length of the CDR3 is 16 residues. CDR3 sequence: CASSRGQGIQNTEAFF. CDR3 nucleotides: TGCGCCAGCAGCCGAGGACAGGGGATACAGAACACTGAAGCTTTCTTT.

V is TRBV3-1 (or the pseudogene TRBV3-2) and J is TRBJ2-5; 9 bases fit TRBD2. The CDR3 spans 16 residues. Unmatched junction bases numbered 9, after V lost 5 bases and J lost 2 bases. Germline values: CDR1 LGHDT, CDR2 YNNKEL (reference sequence). For the CDR3, the DNA is TGTGCCAGCAGCTGGACACGACTAGCGGAACAAGAGACCCAGTACTTC. Its protein is CASSWTRLAEQETQYF.

The V and J genes are TRBV7-8 and TRBJ1-3; D is uncertain. Trimming removed 8 bases from V and 0 bases from J, with 11 bases in between. Germline assignment: CDR1 SGHVS and CDR2 FQNEAQ. There are 14 residues in the CDR3. The CDR3 protein is CASGGGYSGNTIYF. The DNA for the CDR3 is TGTGCCAGCGGTGGAGGGTACTCTGGAAACACCATATATTTT.

The rearrangement links TRBV18 to TRBJ2-2, with unresolved D. The CDR3 spans 15 residues. V was shortened by 4 bases and J by 1 base, with 10 bases between the two germline ends. The germline V gene has CDR1 KGHSH and CDR2 LQKENI. The CDR3 DNA sequence: TGTGCCAGCTCACTTAACCAGGAGAACACCGGGGAGCTGTTTTTT. Protein product: CASSLNQENTGELFF.

V gene TRBV5-1 combines with J gene TRBJ2-7, with a weak D call TRBD2 (5 bases). Germline V gene lookup returns CDR1 SGHRS and CDR2 YFSETQ. This CDR3 contains 14 residues. V dropped 4 bases and J dropped 5 bases, with 16 bases sitting between them. The CDR3 sequence: CASSLDGILDEQYF. As DNA, the CDR3 is TGCGCCAGCAGCCTTGACGGGATTTTGGACGAGCAGTACTTC.

CDR3 DNA sequence: TGTGCCAGCAGCTGGACTAGCGGGGGGGCCGGCAATGAGCAGTTCTTC. It encodes CASSWTSGGAGNEQFF. The rearrangement joins TRBV7-2 to TRBJ2-1; 15 positions match TRBD2. The CDR3 is made up of 16 amino acids. Germline CDR1 is SGHTA and CDR2 is FQGNSA. V trimming: 4 bases; J trimming: 6 bases; junction bases outside the gene matches: 4.

The chain couples TRBV5-1 to TRBJ1-2; D ambiguous. The CDR3 is 14 residues long. Germline V CDR1 and CDR2: SGHRS, YFSETQ. V was cut by 0 bases and J by 4 bases, with 10 bases left in between. Here the CDR3 reads CASSLAPGPYGYTF. The CDR3 bases are TGCGCCAGCAGCTTGGCGCCGGGTCCCTATGGCTACACCTTC.

This chain links TRBV21-1 with TRBJ1-2; the D call in the table, TRBD1, was not verified against the DNA. TRBV21-1 is annotated as a pseudogene. CDR3 size: 21 residues. CDR3 in amino acids: CASSNLPHRQGRSLLNYGYTF. CDR3 nucleotide sequence: TGTGCCAGCAGCAACCTTCCCCATAGACAGGGGAGGTCCCTCCTCAACTATGGCTACACCTTC.

The chain joins TRBV9 to TRBJ1-4; 9 bases match TRBD1. The junction had 1 base not matched to a gene; V was cut back by 3 bases and J by 4 bases. CDR1 is SGDLS and CDR2 is YYNGEE in the germline V gene. The CDR3 has 14 residues. This CDR3 is CASSETGGNEKLFF. CDR3 nucleotides: TGTGCCAGCAGCGAGACAGGGGGTAATGAAAAACTGTTTTTT.

V is TRBV13 and J is TRBJ2-3; 7 nucleotides line up with TRBD1. The length of the CDR3 is 14 residues. V was pared by 6 bases and J by 4 bases, with 7 bases of the junction left unmatched. CDR1 is PRHDT, CDR2 FYEKMQ, per germline (reference sequence). The DNA of the CDR3 is TGTGCCAGCAGTCGACAGGGTGGCGCAGATACGCAGTATTTT. Encoded protein: CASSRQGGADTQYF.

V is TRBV2 and J is TRBJ1-5, with D unresolved. V was cut by 5 bases and J by 9 bases, with 11 bases left in between. CDR3 length: 12 amino acids. Germline CDR1 is SNHLY and CDR2 is FYNNEI. The CDR3 bases are TGTGCCAGCAGTTTGATCGGTTGGCCCCAGCATTTT. It specifies CASSLIGWPQHF.

This chain connects TRBV29-1 to TRBJ2-5, with a possible D match to TRBD2 (5 bases). CDR1 and CDR2 from the germline V gene are SQVTM and ANQGSEA. This CDR3 region has 12 residues. Trimming cost V 5 bases and J 3 bases, with 10 bases left between them. The CDR3 DNA reads as TGCAGCGTTCGGGAAGCCGAAGAGACCCAGTACTTC. This gives the protein CSVREAEETQYF.

The J gene is TRBJ2-1, the V gene TRBV10-2; a possible D gene is TRBD1 (6 bases). V was pared by 4 bases and J by 4 bases, with 11 bases between. Per the germline V gene, CDR1 is WSHSY and CDR2 is SAAADI. The CDR3 is 14 residues long. As DNA, the CDR3 is TGCGCCAGCAGTGCGGCAGGGGAATACAATGAGCAGTTCTTC. Amino acids: CASSAAGEYNEQFF.

The V and J genes are TRBV25-1 and TRBJ1-2; D is uncertain. The CDR3 is 14 amino acids. The V end lost 0 bases, the J end lost 2 bases, and 7 bases lay between the germline ends. Germline lookup yields CDR1 MGHDK and CDR2 SYGVNS. The CDR3 sequence: CASSEYTANYGYTF. The CDR3 DNA is TGTGCCAGCAGTGAATATACAGCCAACTATGGCTACACCTTC.

The table lists this clone with many counts. V and J are TRBV6-5 and TRBJ1-6, with TRBD1 matching 9 bases. The CDR3 runs 14 residues. V was pared by 5 bases and J by 5 bases, with 1 base of the junction left unmatched. The V gene's germline CDR1 is MNHEY and CDR2 SVGAGI. CDR3 bases: TGTGCCAGCAGTCGGGACAGGGATAATTCACCCCTCCACTTT. Amino acid sequence: CASSRDRDNSPLHF.

This chain connects TRBV7-6 to TRBJ1-2; tentative D call: TRBD1 (5 bases). The germline V gene encodes CDR1 SGHVS and CDR2 FNYEAQ. Trimming took off 2 bases at V and 3 bases at J, with 10 bases between the two ends. The CDR3 covers 14 residues. CDR3 DNA: TGTGCCAGCAGCTTAACGGACAAAGACTATGGCTACACCTTC. Residues: CASSLTDKDYGYTF.